Sequencing of this T cell receptor (beta chain) was carried out in a study of Ad26.COV2.S vaccination and SARS-CoV-2 variants. The V gene end was trimmed by 1 base and the J gene end by 6 bases; junction bases not matched to a gene: 7. From germline, CDR1 is SGHTA and CDR2 FQGNSA. This CDR3 is 18 amino acids long. The treatment is: about 20 received Ad26.COV2.S at low or high dose, single or two shots; a few received placebo; per-sample allocation not given. Repertoires come from day 63 after the first vaccine or placebo injection. In Boston, an adult donor aged 18-55 years took part. Method: immunoSEQ multiplex PCR; TCRdb's copy keeps in-frame clones and lacks some. Of 400,000 to 450,000 clones in the sample, 90% were seen once.

Here the sequenced sample was peripheral blood, taken in a trial of Ad26.COV2.S vaccine versus placebo. The receptor was isolated from a person aged 18-60 years who received the Ad26.COV2.S COVID-19 vaccine or a placebo. The chain joins TRBV7-2 to TRBJ2-2; 14 bases are shared with TRBD2. The CDR3: CASSLVRLAGGVAGELFF. The CDR3 DNA sequence: TGTGCCAGCAGCTTAGTCAGACTAGCGGGAGGGGTAGCCGGGGAGCTGTTTTTT.